This TCR beta chain was sequenced for a study of early T cells in non-severe SARS-CoV-2 infection. Concerning this clonotype: Its specificity is unknown.

Germline V gives CDR1 LGHDT, CDR2 YNNKEL (reference sequence). This CDR3 comprises 15 residues. Deletions cut 5 bases from V and 6 bases from J, with 18 bases between. Individual cDNA molecules received unique molecular identifiers. Using its own MiXCR run on the 5' RACE reads, TCRdb lists one record per CDR3 protein. The sample contains around 80,000 distinct CDR3 sequences, around 11% of which appear only once. Regarding the study as a whole: There was a bias toward anti-spike CD8 responses in VDJdb matching, which missed private and CD4 specificities.

The sample in question was whole blood, obtained at baseline. The chain combines TRBV3-1 with TRBJ2-3; D might be TRBD1 or TRBD2, each matching 5 bases. This clonotype originated in an adult who was a healthcare worker with PCR-confirmed SARS-CoV-2 infection or an uninfected control (not recorded which). CDR3 residues: CASSKDLGVSDTQYF. The DNA for the CDR3 is TGTGCCAGCAGCAAGGACTTAGGGGTTAGTGATACGCAGTATTTT.